The 14 T cell receptor beta chains given below trace back to one sample, sequenced in a study of T cell responses to AZD1222 COVID-19 vaccine. The data were produced by immunoSEQ multiplex PCR, yet TCRdb's version contains in-frame clones alone and is incomplete. This table has tens of thousands of clones, approximately 91% appearing once. The sample here was peripheral blood, taken on day 0 of AZD1222 vaccination. These TCRs come from an adult in good health.

V is TRBV28 and J is TRBJ1-1; 7 positions match TRBD1. Germline CDR1 MDHEN, CDR2 SYDVKM. The CDR3 contains 14 residues. V lost 4 bases, J lost 4 bases, and 6 bases stayed unmatched. The chain's CDR3 is CASSSHSGGTEAFF. Written as DNA, the CDR3 is TGTGCCAGCAGTTCCCACTCAGGGGGCACTGAAGCTTTCTTT.

The rearrangement uses TRBV6-5 and TRBJ1-6; a possible D gene is TRBD1 (5 bases). In germline, CDR1 is MNHEY, CDR2 SVGAGI. This CDR3 spans 16 amino acids. V lost 0 bases to trimming and J lost 7 bases, with 13 bases between them. In DNA form, the CDR3 reads TGTGCCAGCAGTTACTCTCGGGGGGACGGCAATTCACCCCTCCACTTT. This encodes CASSYSRGDGNSPLHF.

This clone was recorded a few times. The DNA of the CDR3 is TGTGCCAGCAGTTTGATGACAGGCGCCTCCTACGAGCAGTACTTC. Translation: CASSLMTGASYEQYF. The chain carries TRBV6-5 and TRBJ2-7; TRBD1 is a possible D gene (6 bases). This CDR3 has 15 residues. V was cut by 4 bases and J by 0 bases, with 13 bases left in between. The germline gives CDR1 MNHEY, CDR2 SVGAGI.

This clone is a singleton in its sample. The V and J genes are TRBV2 and TRBJ1-4, with D unresolved. V lost 4 bases, J lost 5 bases, and 17 bases lay in between. CDR1 SNHLY and CDR2 FYNNEI come from the germline V gene. The CDR3 loop spans 16 amino acids. In DNA form, the CDR3 reads TGTGCCAGCAGTGCTGAGTCACTATCCCTAAATGAAAAACTGTTTTTT. Translating it yields CASSAESLSLNEKLFF.

The CDR3: CASSWTQGAPRGNQPQHF. The CDR3 DNA reads as TGTGCCAGCAGCTGGACGCAGGGGGCGCCCCGGGGCAATCAGCCCCAGCATTTT. The chain links TRBV5-4 to TRBJ1-5, with 8 nucleotides matching TRBD1. Germline V gives CDR1 SGHNT, CDR2 YYREEE (reference sequence). J lost 2 bases, V lost 3 bases, and 13 bases had no gene match. The length of the CDR3 is 18 residues. The variable domain in full, with the rest retrieved from reference TRBV5-4 and TRBJ1-5, is ETGVTQSPTHLIKTRGQQVTLRCSSQSGHNTVSWYQQALGQGPQFIFQYYREEENGRGNFPPRFSGLQFPNYSSELNVNALELDDSALYLCASSWTQGAPRGNQPQHFGDGTRLSIL.

This chain joins TRBV15 and TRBJ1-3; D might be TRBD1 (5 bases). Trimming removed 4 bases from V and 0 bases from J, with 10 bases in between. Germline lookup yields CDR1 LNHNV and CDR2 YYDKDF (reference sequence). The CDR3 spans 15 residues. Here the CDR3 DNA reads TGTGCCACCAGCACCTTCGGGGCCTCTGGAAACACCATATATTTT. Translated, it gives CATSTFGASGNTIYF.

The chain carries TRBV18 and TRBJ2-7; TRBD1 matches 7 bases. Germline lookup yields CDR1 KGHSH and CDR2 LQKENI. V shed 3 bases and J 6 bases; nucleotides not matched to a gene: 11. The CDR3 is made up of 15 amino acids. This CDR3 is CASSPKQGNGGEQYF. Here the CDR3 DNA reads TGTGCCAGCTCACCGAAACAGGGGAATGGGGGCGAGCAGTACTTC.

The gene calls are TRBV5-5 and TRBJ2-7; D might be TRBD1 (5 bases). The germline gives CDR1 SGHKS, CDR2 YYEKEE (reference sequence). This CDR3 has 15 amino acids. V was shortened by 0 bases and J by 6 bases, with 16 bases between the two germline ends. The CDR3 nucleotides read TGTGCCAGCAGCTTGGTATCGCAGGGTTCCGGCGAGCAGTACTTC. It translates to CASSLVSQGSGEQYF.

The rearrangement joins TRBV3-1 (or the pseudogene TRBV3-2) to TRBJ1-1, with 9 bases identical to TRBD1. The CDR3 is 12 amino acids. Germline trimming cut 3 bases from V and 13 bases from J; bases unmatched to any gene: 6. Germline CDR1 reads LGHDT; CDR2 reads YNNKEL (reference sequence). The CDR3 DNA sequence: TGTGCCAGCAGCCACGGAACAGGGGGCTTTTTCTTT. Encoded protein: CASSHGTGGFFF.

V gene TRBV7-2 combines with J gene TRBJ1-5; D may be TRBD1 (5 bases). Germline V lookup: CDR1 SGHTA, CDR2 FQGNSA. The V and J ends lost 3 bases and 6 bases respectively, with 9 bases between them. This CDR3 spans 13 amino acids. For the CDR3, the DNA is TGTGCCAGCAGCTTGGGGCTTGGTCAGCCCCAGCATTTT. Protein: CASSLGLGQPQHF.

V usage is TRBV5-1 and J usage is TRBJ1-1, with D perhaps TRBD1 (6 bases). CDR3 length equals 14 residues. Germline V gene lookup returns CDR1 SGHRS and CDR2 YFSETQ. Trimming took off 4 bases at V and 1 base at J, with 11 bases between the two ends. The CDR3 here is CASSMWGQNTEAFF. The CDR3 DNA reads TGCGCCAGCAGCATGTGGGGACAGAACACTGAAGCTTTCTTT.

The CDR3 here is CASSLDIQGARTEAFF. The CDR3 DNA is TGTGCCAGCAGCTTGGATATTCAGGGGGCGCGTACTGAAGCTTTCTTT. The V gene is TRBV5-4, the J gene TRBJ1-1, with TRBD1 matching 8 bases. From germline, CDR1 is SGHNT and CDR2 YYREEE (reference sequence). With 0 bases clipped from V and 5 bases from J, the junction kept 9 bases outside the gene matches. The CDR3 sequence is 16 residues long.

The V gene is TRBV10-3, the J gene TRBJ2-5; D is possibly TRBD2 (6 bases). CDR1 is ENHRY and CDR2 is SYGVKD in the germline V gene. Trimming shortened V by 5 bases and J by 5 bases, and 9 bases separated the two germline ends. This CDR3 has 12 amino acids. This CDR3 reads CAISRAGETQYF. CDR3 bases: TGTGCCATCAGTAGGGCGGGGGAGACCCAGTACTTC.

The gene calls are TRBV3-1 (or the pseudogene TRBV3-2) and TRBJ1-1, with D possibly matching TRBD1 (6 bases). V lost 2 bases and J 3 bases, leaving 13 bases between the germline ends. From germline, CDR1 is LGHDT and CDR2 YNNKEL (reference sequence). The CDR3 totals 15 residues. Written as DNA, the CDR3 is TGTGCCAGCAGCCAACCCGGAGGGGGGGACACTGAAGCTTTCTTT. Protein: CASSQPGGGDTEAFF.